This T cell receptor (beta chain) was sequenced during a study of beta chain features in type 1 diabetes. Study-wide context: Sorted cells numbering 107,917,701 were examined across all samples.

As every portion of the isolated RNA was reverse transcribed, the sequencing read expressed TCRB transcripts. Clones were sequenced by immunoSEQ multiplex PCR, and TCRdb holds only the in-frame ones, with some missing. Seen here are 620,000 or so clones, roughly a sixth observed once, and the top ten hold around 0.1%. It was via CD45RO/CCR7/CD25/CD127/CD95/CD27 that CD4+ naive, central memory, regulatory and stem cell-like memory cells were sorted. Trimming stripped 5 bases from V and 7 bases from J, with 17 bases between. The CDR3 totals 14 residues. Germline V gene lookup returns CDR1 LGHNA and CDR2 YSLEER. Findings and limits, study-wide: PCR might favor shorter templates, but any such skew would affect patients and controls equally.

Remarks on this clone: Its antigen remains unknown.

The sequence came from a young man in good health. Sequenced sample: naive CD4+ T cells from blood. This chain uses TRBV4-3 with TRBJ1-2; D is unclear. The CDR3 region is CASSARSVERGYTF. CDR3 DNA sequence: TGCGCCAGCAGCGCACGGTCGGTCGAGCGTGGCTACACCTTC.